These 24 T cell receptor beta chains originate from one sample sequenced in a study of CD8+CD57+ T cells in acquired aplastic anemia. CD8+CD57+ cell expansion had been shown by flow cytometry in patients chosen for sequencing. For CDR3 and TCR beta VDJ profiling, genomic DNA was the template used. MiXCR, run by TCRdb on the reads, gives a single entry per CDR3 protein. The sample gives 250,000 to 300,000 distinct CDR3 sequences, 56% of which show up once; around 1.2% is in the top ten. The specimen was sorted CD4+, CD8+, or CD8+CD57+ T cells (not recorded which) from PBMCs. The receptors come from a human donor with aplastic anemia.

This clonotype was counted only a few times. The chain is built from TRBV15 and TRBJ2-7; no clear D. Trimming removed 1 base at V and 3 bases at J, with 13 bases between. The CDR3 runs 15 residues. CDR1 LNHNV and CDR2 YYDKDF come from the germline V gene (reference sequence). CDR3 nucleotides: TGTGCCACCAGCAGAGGTCGAGCAGGAAGCTACGAGCAGTACTTC. Translation gives CATSRGRAGSYEQYF. Based on the CDR3 plus reference TRBV15 and TRBJ2-7, the full variable domain is DAMVIQNPRYQVTQFGKPVTLSCSQTLNHNVMYWYQQKSSQAPKLLFHYYDKDFNNEADTPDNFQSRRPNTSFCFLDIRSPGLGDTAMYLCATSRGRAGSYEQYFGPGTRLTVT.

There are many counts of this clonotype. The CDR3 spells CASSRTGNTIYF. CDR3 bases: TGTGCCAGCAGTCGGACGGGAAACACCATATATTTT. The V gene is TRBV14, the J gene TRBJ1-3; D gene uncertain. Germline V lookup: CDR1 SGHDN, CDR2 FVKESK. The CDR3 length is 12 residues. V gave up 6 bases and J gave up 4 bases, with 7 bases separating them.

At least ten counts were recorded for this clonotype. The chain has TRBV6-1 and TRBJ1-2; D possibly corresponds to TRBD1 (6 bases). Trimming took 3 bases from V and 4 from J, leaving 12 bases between them. The CDR3 covers 14 residues. Germline V gene sequence: CDR1 MNHNS, CDR2 SASEGT. DNA for the CDR3: TGTGCCAGCAGTGACCCGGACAGCCCCTATGGCTACACCTTC. This translates into CASSDPDSPYGYTF.

This clonotype was recorded at least ten times. The V gene is TRBV19, the J gene TRBJ1-5; D gene unclear. The CDR3 loop spans 15 amino acids. The germline V gene has CDR1 LNHDA and CDR2 SQIVND (reference sequence). V dropped 7 bases and J dropped 2 bases, with 15 bases sitting between them. The CDR3 sequence is CASTTGGIGNQPQHF. In nucleotides, the CDR3 is TGTGCCAGTACGACGGGCGGTATAGGCAATCAGCCCCAGCATTTT. Looking up the rest from reference TRBV19 and TRBJ1-5 gives the full variable domain: DGGITQSPKYLFRKEGQNVTLSCEQNLNHDAMYWYRQDPGQGLRLIYYSQIVNDFQKGDIAEGYSVSREKKESFPLTVTSAQKNPTAFYLCASTTGGIGNQPQHFGDGTRLSIL.

The chain's CDR3 is CASSLRRQNTEAFF. In nucleotides, the CDR3 is TGTGCCAGCAGCTTAAGGCGGCAGAACACTGAAGCTTTCTTT. The chain is built from TRBV11-2 and TRBJ1-1; D not resolved. Looked up from germline, CDR1 is SGHAT and CDR2 is FQNNGV. The ends were cut back, 2 bases at V and 1 base at J, with 8 bases in the middle. The CDR3 is 14 amino acids.

The chain employs TRBV7-9 and TRBJ2-7; D is unclear. This CDR3 is 11 amino acids long. Trimming left V 3 bases short and J 7 bases short, with 7 bases between. Germline V gene sequence: CDR1 SEHNR, CDR2 FQNEAQ (reference sequence). The CDR3 protein is CASSLVSEQYF. The CDR3 region has the DNA TGTGCCAGCAGCTTGGTCAGTGAGCAGTACTTC.

This clonotype was seen repeatedly, ten times or more. V usage is TRBV2 and J usage is TRBJ2-7; 12 bases agree with TRBD2. The CDR3 totals 15 residues. Germline CDR1 is SNHLY and CDR2 is FYNNEI. Trimming removed 4 bases from V and 2 bases from J; junction bases left unmatched: 3. The CDR3 protein is CASSVTSGGPYEQYF. For the CDR3, the DNA is TGTGCCAGCAGTGTGACTAGCGGGGGACCCTACGAGCAGTACTTC. Variable domain in full (rest from reference TRBV2 and TRBJ2-7): EPEVTQTPSHQVTQMGQEVILRCVPISNHLYFYWYRQILGQKVEFLVSFYNNEISEKSEIFDDQFSVERPDGSNFTLKIRSTKLEDSAMYFCASSVTSGGPYEQYFGPGTRLTVT.

This clonotype was detected many times. For the CDR3, the DNA is TGTGCCAGCAGCCAAGGTCAGAATAATTCACCCCTCCACTTT. Translation: CASSQGQNNSPLHF. The chain is built from TRBV3-1 and TRBJ1-6; D uncertain. CDR1 is LGHDT and CDR2 is YNNKEL in the germline V gene (reference sequence). V lost 1 base and J 5 bases, leaving 6 bases between the germline ends. The CDR3 totals 14 residues.

This clonotype was recorded at least ten times. The CDR3: CASSQTSDSTDTQYF. CDR3 coding DNA: TGTGCCAGCAGTCAAACTAGCGATAGCACAGATACGCAGTATTTT. V gene TRBV25-1 combines with J gene TRBJ2-3, with 7 positions matching TRBD2. CDR3 size: 15 residues. Germline lookup yields CDR1 MGHDK and CDR2 SYGVNS. V lost 5 bases, J lost 0 bases, and 5 bases stayed unmatched.

V is TRBV20-1 and J is TRBJ2-7; tentative D call: TRBD2 (6 bases). Looked up from germline, CDR1 is DFQATT and CDR2 is SNEGSKA (reference sequence). CDR3 length: 14 residues. Trimming cost V 5 bases and J 4 bases, with 18 bases left between them. The CDR3 DNA is TGCAGTGCTGGACCGTTGGGGGAGGCTTACGAGCAGTACTTC. Translation: CSAGPLGEAYEQYF.

The chain carries TRBV20-1 and TRBJ2-5, with 11 bases that match TRBD2. The CDR3 is made up of 15 amino acids. The ends lost 0 bases at V and 5 bases at J; junction bases unmatched: 5. Germline assignment: CDR1 DFQATT and CDR2 SNEGSKA (reference sequence). CDR3 in amino acids: CSARDPTSGSETQYF. The DNA for the CDR3 is TGCAGTGCTAGAGATCCAACTAGCGGGAGTGAGACCCAGTACTTC.

This clonotype came up a few times. J is TRBJ1-2 and V is TRBV24-1; D remains ambiguous. V was clipped by 8 bases and J by 3 bases, with 15 bases between them. Germline V gene data show CDR1 as KGHDR and CDR2 as SFDVKD. This CDR3 region has 14 residues. This CDR3 is CATTRRSVYYGYTF. DNA of the CDR3: TGTGCCACCACGCGGAGGAGCGTATACTATGGCTACACCTTC.

The J gene is TRBJ1-4, the V gene TRBV7-2, with D possibly being TRBD1 (6 bases). V lost 1 base, J lost 5 bases, and 8 bases lay in between. Germline CDR1 and CDR2: SGHTA and FQGNSA. The CDR3 loop spans 14 amino acids. CDR3 protein: CASSLGGPNEKLFF. The CDR3 DNA sequence: TGTGCCAGCAGCTTAGGGGGGCCGAATGAAAAACTGTTTTTT.

This clonotype was seen just once. This sequence joins TRBV25-1 and TRBJ2-2, with TRBD1 matching over 11 bases. V lost 3 bases to trimming and J lost 1 base; unmatched junction nucleotides: 13. The CDR3 covers 20 residues. The germline V gene encodes CDR1 MGHDK and CDR2 SYGVNS. The CDR3 spells CASSELAPGGTGGNTGELFF. In DNA, the CDR3 is TGTGCCAGCAGTGAGTTGGCCCCGGGAGGGACAGGGGGGAACACCGGGGAGCTGTTTTTT.

The chain recombines TRBV20-1 with TRBJ2-7, with D perhaps TRBD1 or TRBD2 (5 bases each). The CDR3 length is 12 residues. V was shortened by 3 bases and J by 2 bases, with 8 bases between the two germline ends. Germline V gene sequence: CDR1 DFQATT, CDR2 SNEGSKA (reference sequence). In nucleotides, the CDR3 is TGCAGTGCTAGCCGGGACCCCTACGAGCAGTACTTC. It is translated as CSASRDPYEQYF.

The chain is built from TRBV29-1 and TRBJ1-1; D gene uncertain. Germline-derived CDR1 and CDR2 are SQVTM and ANQGSEA. V shed 0 bases and J shed 3 bases, with 17 bases lying between them. The CDR3 length is 16 residues. The CDR3 DNA reads TGCAGCGTTGAAGATAGGAGGGAGTGGGTGCACACTGAAGCTTTCTTT. Its translation is CSVEDRREWVHTEAFF. Based on the CDR3 plus reference TRBV29-1 and TRBJ1-1, the full variable domain is SAVISQKPSRDICQRGTSLTIQCQVDSQVTMMFWYRQQPGQSLTLIATANQGSEATYESGFVIDKFPISRPNLTFSTLTVSNMSPEDSSIYLCSVEDRREWVHTEAFFGQGTRLTVV.

This sequence joins TRBV7-7 and TRBJ2-5, with D possibly being TRBD2 (5 bases). The CDR3 runs 14 residues. In germline, CDR1 is SSHAT, CDR2 FNYEAQ (reference sequence). The germline V and J ends were trimmed by 4 bases and 4 bases, with 13 bases remaining between them. The CDR3 bases are TGTGCCAGCAGCTCCAGCCTAGCAGGAGAGACCCAGTACTTC. It is translated as CASSSSLAGETQYF.

The chain employs TRBV2 and TRBJ2-2, with unresolved D. Between the trimmed V and J ends, which lost 3 bases and 6 bases, there was a span of 8 bases. The length of the CDR3 is 13 residues. Germline V gene sequence: CDR1 SNHLY, CDR2 FYNNEI. The CDR3 nucleotides are TGTGCCAGCAGTGAGGAGCCCCCCGGGGAGCTGTTTTTT. The encoded protein is CASSEEPPGELFF. The full variable domain, completed using reference TRBV2 and TRBJ2-2, is EPEVTQTPSHQVTQMGQEVILRCVPISNHLYFYWYRQILGQKVEFLVSFYNNEISEKSEIFDDQFSVERPDGSNFTLKIRSTKLEDSAMYFCASSEEPPGELFFGEGSRLTVL.

Remarks on this clonotype: A much larger clone is a single base away; this may be a read error. The rearrangement joins TRBV7-6 to TRBJ1-6, with 7 bases identical to TRBD1. This CDR3 spans 13 amino acids. The V gene's germline CDR1 is SGHVS and CDR2 FNYEAQ. The CDR3: CDSSLTGNSPLHF. The DNA of the CDR3 is TGTGACAGCAGCTTGACAGGGAATTCACCCCTCCACTTT.

The chain joins TRBV6-4 to TRBJ2-5; D unresolved. CDR3 size: 12 residues. The germline CDR1 and CDR2 sequences are MRHNA and SNTAGT. V gave up 3 bases and J gave up 5 bases, with 7 bases separating them. CDR3 sequence: CASSEEVETQYF. The CDR3 coding sequence is TGTGCCAGCAGTGAAGAGGTGGAGACCCAGTACTTC.

This clonotype was seen many times. The chain couples TRBV24-1 to TRBJ2-2; D might be TRBD2 (7 bases). The CDR3 is made up of 17 amino acids. The V end was cut by 4 bases, the J end by 5 bases, with 19 bases between. CDR1 and CDR2 from the germline V gene are KGHDR and SFDVKD. For the CDR3, the DNA is TGTGCCACCAGTGACCCCGGAGGGGGGGGCCATACCGGGGAGCTGTTTTTT. Amino acids: CATSDPGGGGHTGELFF.

The rearrangement uses TRBV10-3 and TRBJ2-1; D gene ambiguous. V lost 10 bases and J 0 bases, leaving 19 bases between the germline ends. The CDR3 is 16 residues long. CDR1 ENHRY and CDR2 SYGVKD come from the germline V gene. Here the CDR3 reads CASSLSQDGSYNEQFF. The CDR3 region has the DNA TGTGCCAGCAGCTTAAGCCAGGATGGCTCCTACAATGAGCAGTTCTTC.

The table lists this clonotype with a count of one. The gene calls are TRBV7-3 and TRBJ1-6, with TRBD1 as a possible D gene (5 bases). The CDR3 extends over 14 amino acids. Germline CDR1 and CDR2: SGHTA and FQGTGA. V lost 5 bases and J lost 8, with 13 bases in between. The CDR3 reads CASSQTQGHSPLHF. As DNA, the CDR3 is TGTGCCAGCAGCCAAACTCAGGGACATTCACCCCTCCACTTT.

Concerning this clonotype: At one end the junction does not follow the germline gene, possibly because of a read error. This chain uses TRBV7-7 with TRBJ2-7; 7 bases align to TRBD2. This CDR3 spans 13 amino acids. Germline CDR1 reads SSHAT; CDR2 reads FNYEAQ (reference sequence). CDR3 region: CASSPKLRGEQYF. The DNA of the CDR3 is TGTGCTAGCAGCCCAAAGTTGCGGGGGGAGCAGTACTTC.